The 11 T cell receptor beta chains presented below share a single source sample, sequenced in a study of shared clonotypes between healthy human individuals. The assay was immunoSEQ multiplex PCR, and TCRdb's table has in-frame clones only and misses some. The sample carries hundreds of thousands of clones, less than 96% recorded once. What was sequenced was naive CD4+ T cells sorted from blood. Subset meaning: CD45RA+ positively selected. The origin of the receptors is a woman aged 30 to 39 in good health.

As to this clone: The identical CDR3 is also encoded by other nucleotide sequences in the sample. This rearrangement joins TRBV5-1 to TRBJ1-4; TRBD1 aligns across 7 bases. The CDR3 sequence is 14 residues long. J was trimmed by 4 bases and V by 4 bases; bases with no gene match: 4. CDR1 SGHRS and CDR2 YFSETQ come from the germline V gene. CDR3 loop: CASSLGQINEKLFF. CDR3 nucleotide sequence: TGCGCCAGCAGCCTGGGACAGATTAATGAAAAACTGTTTTTT.

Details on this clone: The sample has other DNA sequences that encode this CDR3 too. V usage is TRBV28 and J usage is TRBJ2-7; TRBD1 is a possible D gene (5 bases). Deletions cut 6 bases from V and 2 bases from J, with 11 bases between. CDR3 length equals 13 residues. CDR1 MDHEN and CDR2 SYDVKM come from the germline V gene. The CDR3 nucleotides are TGTGCCAGCAGAAGTGGACAAGCCTACGAGCAGTACTTC. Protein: CASRSGQAYEQYF.

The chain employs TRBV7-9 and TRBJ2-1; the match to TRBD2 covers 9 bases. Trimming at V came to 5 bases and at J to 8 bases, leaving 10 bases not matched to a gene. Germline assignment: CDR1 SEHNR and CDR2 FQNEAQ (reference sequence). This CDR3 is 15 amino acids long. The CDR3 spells CASSPNSGSVYEQFF. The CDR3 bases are TGTGCCAGCAGCCCAAATAGCGGGAGTGTGTATGAGCAGTTCTTC. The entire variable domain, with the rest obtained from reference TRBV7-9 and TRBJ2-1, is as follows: DTGVSQNPRHKITKRGQNVTFRCDPISEHNRLYWYRQTLGQGPEFLTYFQNEAQLEKSRLLSDRFSAERPKGSFSTLEIQRTEQGDSAMYLCASSPNSGSVYEQFFGPGTRLTVL.

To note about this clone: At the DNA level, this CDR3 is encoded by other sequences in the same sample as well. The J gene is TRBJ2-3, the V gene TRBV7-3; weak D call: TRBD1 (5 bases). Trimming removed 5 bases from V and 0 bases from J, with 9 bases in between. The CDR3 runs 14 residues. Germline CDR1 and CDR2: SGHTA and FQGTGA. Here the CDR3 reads CASSLQGSTDTQYF. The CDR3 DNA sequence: TGTGCCAGCAGCCTCCAGGGTAGCACAGATACGCAGTATTTT.

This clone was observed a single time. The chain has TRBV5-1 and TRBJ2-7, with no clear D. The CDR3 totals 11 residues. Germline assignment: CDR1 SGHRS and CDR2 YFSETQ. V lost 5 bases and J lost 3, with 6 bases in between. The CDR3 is CASRASYEQYF. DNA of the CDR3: TGCGCCAGCAGGGCAAGCTACGAGCAGTACTTC.

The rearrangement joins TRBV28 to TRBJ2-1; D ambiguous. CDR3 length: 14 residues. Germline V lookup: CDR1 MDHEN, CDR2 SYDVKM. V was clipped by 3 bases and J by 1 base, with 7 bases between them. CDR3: CASSFLESYNEQFF. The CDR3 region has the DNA TGTGCCAGCAGTTTCCTAGAATCCTACAATGAGCAGTTCTTC. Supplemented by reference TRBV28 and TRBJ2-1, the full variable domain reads DVKVTQSSRYLVKRTGEKVFLECVQDMDHENMFWYRQDPGLGLRLIYFSYDVKMKEKGDIPEGYSVSREKKERFSLILESASTNQTSMYLCASSFLESYNEQFFGPGTRLTVL.

CDR3 sequence (DNA): TGTGCCAGCAGCTTGGGCCCGGCCCAAGAGACCCAGTACTTC. It specifies CASSLGPAQETQYF. The chain has TRBV5-4 and TRBJ2-5, with D unclear. Trimming removed 0 bases at V and 1 base at J, with 7 bases between. Germline assignment: CDR1 SGHNT and CDR2 YYREEE (reference sequence). This CDR3 contains 14 residues.

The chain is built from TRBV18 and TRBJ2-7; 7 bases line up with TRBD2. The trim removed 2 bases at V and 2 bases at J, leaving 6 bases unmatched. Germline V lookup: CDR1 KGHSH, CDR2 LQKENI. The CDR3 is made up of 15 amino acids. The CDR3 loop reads CASSPGSSGPYEQYF. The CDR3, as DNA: TGTGCCAGCTCACCAGGTTCTAGCGGACCCTACGAGCAGTACTTC.

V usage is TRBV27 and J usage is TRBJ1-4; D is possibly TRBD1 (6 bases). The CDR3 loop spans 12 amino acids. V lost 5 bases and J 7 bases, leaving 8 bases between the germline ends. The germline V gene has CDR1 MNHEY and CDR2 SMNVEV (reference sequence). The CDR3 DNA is TGTGCCAGCAGTAGGGGGACTGAAAAACTGTTTTTT. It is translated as CASSRGTEKLFF.

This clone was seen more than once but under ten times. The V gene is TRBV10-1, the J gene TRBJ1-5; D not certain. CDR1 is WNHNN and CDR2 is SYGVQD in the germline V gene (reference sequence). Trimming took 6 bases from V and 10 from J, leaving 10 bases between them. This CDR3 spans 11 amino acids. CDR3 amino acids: CASRTSSPQHF. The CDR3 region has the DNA TGCGCCAGCAGAACCTCGAGTCCCCAGCATTTT.

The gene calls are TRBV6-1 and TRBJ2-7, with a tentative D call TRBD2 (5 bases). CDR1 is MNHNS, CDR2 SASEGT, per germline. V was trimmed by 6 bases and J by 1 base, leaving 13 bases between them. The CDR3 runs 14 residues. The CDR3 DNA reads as TGTGCCAGCAGGAACGTCGGGGAATCCTACGAGCAGTACTTC. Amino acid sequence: CASRNVGESYEQYF.